This T cell receptor beta chain was captured by sequencing in a study of early stage breast cancer tumors. Study-wide context: ER+/PR+/HER2- status applied to about 80% of the 16 invasive breast tumors. Around 10-fold was the mean read coverage per sample. Study-level points and caveats: Comparing each tissue with blood distinguished tumor from normal in most of the 16 patients. Commonly generated sequences made up most enriched TCRB sequences shared between patients.

This CDR3 contains 12 residues. Trimming cost V 3 bases and J 6 bases, with 10 bases left between them. The germline CDR1 and CDR2 sequences are GTSNPN and SVGIG (reference sequence). As regards this clone: The antigen is unknown.

Repertoires were generated with immunoSEQ multiplex PCR, while TCRdb's copy carries only in-frame clones and drops some. The data show about 72,000 clones, around four fifths seen once. V gene TRBV30 combines with J gene TRBJ2-3; D unresolved. This TCR was recovered from a person aged 55 to 75 with breast cancer. Source material: blood. CDR3 amino acids: CAWSSIRDTQYF. In DNA, the CDR3 is TGTGCCTGGAGCTCTATTCGGGATACGCAGTATTTT.